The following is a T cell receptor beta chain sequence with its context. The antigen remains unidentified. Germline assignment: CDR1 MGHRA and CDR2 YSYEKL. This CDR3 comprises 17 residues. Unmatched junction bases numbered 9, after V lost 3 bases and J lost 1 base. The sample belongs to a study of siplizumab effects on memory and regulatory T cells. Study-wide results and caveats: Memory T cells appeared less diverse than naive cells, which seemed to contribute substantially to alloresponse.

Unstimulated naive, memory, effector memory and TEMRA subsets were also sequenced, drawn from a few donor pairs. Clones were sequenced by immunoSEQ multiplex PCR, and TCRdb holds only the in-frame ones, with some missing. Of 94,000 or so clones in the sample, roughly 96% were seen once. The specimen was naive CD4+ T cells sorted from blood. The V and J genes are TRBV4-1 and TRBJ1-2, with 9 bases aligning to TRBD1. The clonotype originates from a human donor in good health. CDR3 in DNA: TGCGCCAGCAGCCACCTGGGGGACAGGGCCCTTAACTATGGCTACACCTTC. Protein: CASSHLGDRALNYGYTF.